One sample yielded the 6 T cell receptor beta chains listed below, sequenced in a study of radiotherapy plus CTLA-4 blockade in lung cancer. Method: immunoSEQ multiplex PCR; TCRdb's copy keeps in-frame clones and lacks some. The sample includes 20,000 to 30,000 clones, over 70% of them seen just once. This specimen consisted of peripheral blood, obtained from a patient treated with radiotherapy plus ipilimumab. Every receptor here comes from a human donor with non-small cell lung cancer that progressed on radiotherapy plus ipilimumab.

J is TRBJ2-1 and V is TRBV6-1, with D perhaps matching TRBD2 (5 bases). Germline lookup yields CDR1 MNHNS and CDR2 SASEGT. V was shortened by 1 base and J by 0 bases, with 7 bases between the two germline ends. The CDR3 is 15 amino acids. The CDR3 DNA is TGTGCCAGCAGTGAAGACACTAGCTCCTACAATGAGCAGTTCTTC. Translated, it gives CASSEDTSSYNEQFF.

The gene calls are TRBV27 and TRBJ2-1, with D perhaps TRBD2 (7 bases). This CDR3 contains 15 residues. Trimming removed 11 bases at V and 7 bases at J, with 24 bases between. CDR1 MNHEY and CDR2 SMNVEV come from the germline V gene (reference sequence). CDR3 sequence: CARRSPGGLDNEQFF. CDR3 nucleotides: TGTGCCCGCCGCAGCCCGGGGGGCTTAGATAATGAGCAGTTCTTC.

This clone showed up just a few times. This chain links TRBV30 with TRBJ2-7, with 13 bases identical to TRBD2. There are 14 residues in the CDR3. Unmatched junction bases numbered 6, after V lost 3 bases and J lost 7 bases. CDR1 and CDR2 from the germline V gene are GTSNPN and SVGIG (reference sequence). CDR3 bases: TGTGCCTGGAGCTCGGGACTAGCGGGGAGAGAGCAGTACTTC. Its protein product is CAWSSGLAGREQYF. The full variable domain, completed using reference TRBV30 and TRBJ2-7, is SQTIHQWPATLVQPVGSPLSLECTVEGTSNPNLYWYRQAAGRGLQLLFYSVGIGQISSEVPQNLSASRPQDRQFILSSKKLLLSDSGFYLCAWSSGLAGREQYFGPGTRLTVT.

This chain joins TRBV18 and TRBJ2-2; TRBD2 aligns across 8 bases. The CDR3 consists of 15 residues. V dropped 6 bases and J dropped 5; count of bases not matched to a gene: 8. The germline V gene has CDR1 KGHSH and CDR2 LQKENI. The CDR3 protein is CASSPSGGRTGELFF. Written as DNA, the CDR3 is TGTGCCAGCTCTCCCTCGGGAGGGCGAACCGGGGAGCTGTTTTTT.

This clone appeared a few times. The rearrangement joins TRBV6-1 to TRBJ1-6; D is ambiguous. Deletions cut 1 base from V and 9 bases from J, with 7 bases between. The CDR3 sequence is 13 residues long. The germline V gene encodes CDR1 MNHNS and CDR2 SASEGT. The CDR3 region has the DNA TGTGCCAGCAGTGAAGAAGGGCGTTCACCCCTCCACTTT. Encoded protein: CASSEEGRSPLHF.

This rearrangement joins TRBV5-1 to TRBJ2-7; TRBD1 matches at 7 bases. This CDR3 comprises 14 residues. With 0 bases clipped from V and 5 bases from J, the junction kept 5 bases outside the gene matches. Per the germline V gene, CDR1 is SGHRS and CDR2 is YFSETQ. CDR3 region: CASSLGDRAHEQYF. CDR3 nucleotide sequence: TGCGCCAGCAGCTTGGGCGACAGGGCTCACGAGCAGTACTTC.